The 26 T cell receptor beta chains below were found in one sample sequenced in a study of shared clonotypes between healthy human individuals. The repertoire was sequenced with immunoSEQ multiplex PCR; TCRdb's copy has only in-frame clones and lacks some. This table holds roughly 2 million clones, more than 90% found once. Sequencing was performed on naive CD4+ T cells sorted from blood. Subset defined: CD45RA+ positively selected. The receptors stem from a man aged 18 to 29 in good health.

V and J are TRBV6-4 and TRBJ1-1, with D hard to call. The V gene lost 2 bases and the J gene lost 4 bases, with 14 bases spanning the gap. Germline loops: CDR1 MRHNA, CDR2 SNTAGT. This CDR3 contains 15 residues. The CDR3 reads CASSDGYISPTEAFF. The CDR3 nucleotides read TGTGCCAGCAGTGACGGGTACATTTCTCCCACTGAAGCTTTCTTT.

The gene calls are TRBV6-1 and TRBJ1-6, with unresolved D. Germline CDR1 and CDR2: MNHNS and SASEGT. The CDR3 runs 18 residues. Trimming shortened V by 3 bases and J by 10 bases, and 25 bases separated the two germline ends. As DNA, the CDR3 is TGTGCCAGCAGTGACCCCCGAACAAGGGCCCTCGGAGGGTCACCCCTCCACTTT. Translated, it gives CASSDPRTRALGGSPLHF.

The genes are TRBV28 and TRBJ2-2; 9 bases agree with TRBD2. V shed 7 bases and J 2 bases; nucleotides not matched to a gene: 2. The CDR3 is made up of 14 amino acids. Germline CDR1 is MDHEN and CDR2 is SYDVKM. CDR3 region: CASKAGGNTGELFF. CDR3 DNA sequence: TGTGCCAGCAAAGCGGGGGGTAACACCGGGGAGCTGTTTTTT.

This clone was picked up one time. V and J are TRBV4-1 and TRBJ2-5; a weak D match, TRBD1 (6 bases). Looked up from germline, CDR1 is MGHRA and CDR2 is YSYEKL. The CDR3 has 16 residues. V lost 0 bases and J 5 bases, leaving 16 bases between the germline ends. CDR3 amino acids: CASSQDGGTGRETQYF. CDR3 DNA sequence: TGCGCCAGCAGCCAAGACGGAGGTACAGGGCGGGAGACCCAGTACTTC.

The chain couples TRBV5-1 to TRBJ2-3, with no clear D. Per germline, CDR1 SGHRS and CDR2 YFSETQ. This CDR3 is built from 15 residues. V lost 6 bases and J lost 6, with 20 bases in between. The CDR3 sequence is CASNSPSLPEDTQYF. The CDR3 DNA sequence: TGCGCCAGCAACAGTCCTTCCCTACCCGAGGATACGCAGTATTTT.

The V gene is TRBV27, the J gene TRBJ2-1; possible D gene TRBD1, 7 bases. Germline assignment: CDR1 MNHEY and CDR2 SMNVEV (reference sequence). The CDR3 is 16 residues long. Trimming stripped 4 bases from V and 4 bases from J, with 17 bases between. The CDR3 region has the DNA TGTGCCAGCAGTTCCCCCAGCAGGGGGGAATACAATGAGCAGTTCTTC. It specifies CASSSPSRGEYNEQFF.

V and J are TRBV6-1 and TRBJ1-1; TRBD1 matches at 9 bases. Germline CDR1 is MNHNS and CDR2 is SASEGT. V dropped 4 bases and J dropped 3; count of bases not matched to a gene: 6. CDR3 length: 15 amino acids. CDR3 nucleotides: TGTGCCAGCAGTGCCGGGACAGGGCACTACACTGAAGCTTTCTTT. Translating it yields CASSAGTGHYTEAFF.

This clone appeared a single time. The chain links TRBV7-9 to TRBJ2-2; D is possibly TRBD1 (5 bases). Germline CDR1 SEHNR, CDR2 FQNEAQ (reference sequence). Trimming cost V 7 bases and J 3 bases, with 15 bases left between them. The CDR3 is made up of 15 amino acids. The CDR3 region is CASTQGLGDTGELFF. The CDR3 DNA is TGTGCCAGCACCCAGGGCCTAGGGGACACCGGGGAGCTGTTTTTT.

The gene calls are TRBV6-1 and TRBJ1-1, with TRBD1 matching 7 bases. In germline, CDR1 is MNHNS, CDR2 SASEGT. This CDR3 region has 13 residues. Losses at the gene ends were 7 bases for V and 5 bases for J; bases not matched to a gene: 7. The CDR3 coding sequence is TGTGCCAGCATCTTTCACAGGGGTACTGAAGCTTTCTTT. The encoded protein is CASIFHRGTEAFF.

DNA of the CDR3: TGCAGTGCCCTCGGACAGATCTACACCTTC. This sequence encodes CSALGQIYTF. The chain is built from TRBV20-1 and TRBJ1-2, with D maybe TRBD1 (6 bases). The V gene's germline CDR1 is DFQATT and CDR2 SNEGSKA (reference sequence). The CDR3 length is 10 residues. Trimming shortened V by 6 bases and J by 10 bases, and 12 bases separated the two germline ends.

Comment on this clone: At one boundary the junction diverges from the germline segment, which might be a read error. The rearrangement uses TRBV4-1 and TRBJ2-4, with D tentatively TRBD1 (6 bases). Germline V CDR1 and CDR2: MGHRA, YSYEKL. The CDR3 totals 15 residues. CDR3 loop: CASSQGGRGMDIQHF. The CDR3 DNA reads TGCGCCAGCAGCCAGGGTGGCAGGGGTATGGACATTCAGCACTTC.

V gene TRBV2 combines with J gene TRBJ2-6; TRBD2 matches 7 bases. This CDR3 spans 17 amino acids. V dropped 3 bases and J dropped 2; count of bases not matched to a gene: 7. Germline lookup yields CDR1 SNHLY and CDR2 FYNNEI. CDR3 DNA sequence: TGTGCCAGCAGTGATGGGGAGGGAGCAGCTGGGGCCAACGTCCTGACTTTC. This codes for CASSDGEGAAGANVLTF.

The DNA for the CDR3 is TGTGCCAGTGTTGGGGGGACGAACACTGAAGCTTTCTTT. Amino acids: CASVGGTNTEAFF. This chain links TRBV19 with TRBJ1-1; D is possibly TRBD1 (5 bases). Germline lookup yields CDR1 LNHDA and CDR2 SQIVND (reference sequence). The CDR3 is 13 residues long. V was pared by 8 bases and J by 1 base, with 11 bases between.

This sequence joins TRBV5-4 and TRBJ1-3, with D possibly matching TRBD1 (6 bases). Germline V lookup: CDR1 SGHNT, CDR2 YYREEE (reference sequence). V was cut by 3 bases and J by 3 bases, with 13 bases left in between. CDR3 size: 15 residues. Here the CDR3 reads CASSSKQGYGNTIYF. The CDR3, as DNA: TGTGCCAGCAGCTCGAAACAGGGTTATGGAAACACCATATATTTT.

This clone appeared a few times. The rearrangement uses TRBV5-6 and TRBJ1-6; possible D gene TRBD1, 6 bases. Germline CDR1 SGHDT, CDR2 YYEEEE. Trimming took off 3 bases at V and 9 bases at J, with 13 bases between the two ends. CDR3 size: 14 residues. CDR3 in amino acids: CASSWAGAGSPLHF. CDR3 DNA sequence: TGTGCCAGCAGCTGGGCAGGGGCAGGTTCACCCCTCCACTTT.

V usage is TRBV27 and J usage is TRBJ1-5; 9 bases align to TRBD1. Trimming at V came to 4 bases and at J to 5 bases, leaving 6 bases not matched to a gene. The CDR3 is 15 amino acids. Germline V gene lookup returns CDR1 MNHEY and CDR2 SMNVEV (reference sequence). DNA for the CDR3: TGTGCCAGCAGTTCAACAGGGGGCAGGCATCAGCCCCAGCATTTT. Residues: CASSSTGGRHQPQHF.

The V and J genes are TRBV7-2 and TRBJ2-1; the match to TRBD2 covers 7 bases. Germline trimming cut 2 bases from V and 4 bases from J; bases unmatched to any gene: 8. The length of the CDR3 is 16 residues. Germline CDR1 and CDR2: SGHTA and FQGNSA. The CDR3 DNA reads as TGTGCCAGCAGCTTAAAGATCGGCGGGGGATACAATGAGCAGTTCTTC. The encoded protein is CASSLKIGGGYNEQFF. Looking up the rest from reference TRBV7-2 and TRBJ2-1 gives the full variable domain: GAGVSQSPSNKVTEKGKDVELRCDPISGHTALYWYRQSLGQGLEFLIYFQGNSAPDKSGLPSDRFSAERTGGSVSTLTIQRTQQEDSAVYLCASSLKIGGGYNEQFFGPGTRLTVL.

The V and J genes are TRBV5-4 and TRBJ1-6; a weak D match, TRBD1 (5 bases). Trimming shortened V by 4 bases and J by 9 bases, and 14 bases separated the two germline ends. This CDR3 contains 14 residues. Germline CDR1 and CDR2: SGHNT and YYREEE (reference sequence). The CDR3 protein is CASSPDAGTSPLHF. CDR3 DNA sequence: TGTGCCAGCAGCCCGGACGCAGGGACTTCACCCCTCCACTTT.

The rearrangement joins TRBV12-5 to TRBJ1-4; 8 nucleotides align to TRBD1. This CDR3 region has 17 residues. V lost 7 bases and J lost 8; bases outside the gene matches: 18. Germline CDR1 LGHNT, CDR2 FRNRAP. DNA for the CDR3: TGTGCTAGTGTTAGGTGTCAGGGGGCCTTTGGGAACGAAAAACTGTTTTTT. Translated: CASVRCQGAFGNEKLFF.

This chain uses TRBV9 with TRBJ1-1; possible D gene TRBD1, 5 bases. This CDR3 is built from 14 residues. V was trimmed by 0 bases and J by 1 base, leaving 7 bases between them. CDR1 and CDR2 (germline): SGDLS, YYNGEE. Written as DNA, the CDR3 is TGTGCCAGCAGCGTAGCAGGACAGAACACTGAAGCTTTCTTT. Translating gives CASSVAGQNTEAFF.

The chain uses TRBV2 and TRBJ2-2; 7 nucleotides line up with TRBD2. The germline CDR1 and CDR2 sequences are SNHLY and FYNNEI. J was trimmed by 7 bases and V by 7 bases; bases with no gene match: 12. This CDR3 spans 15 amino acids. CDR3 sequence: CASTTSPTSIGELFF. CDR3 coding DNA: TGTGCCAGCACGACTAGCCCGACTAGCATCGGGGAGCTGTTTTTT.

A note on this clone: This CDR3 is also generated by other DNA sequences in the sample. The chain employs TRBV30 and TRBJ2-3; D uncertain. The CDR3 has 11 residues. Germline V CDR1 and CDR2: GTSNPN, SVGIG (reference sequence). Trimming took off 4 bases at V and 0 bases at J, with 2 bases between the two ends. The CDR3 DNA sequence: TGTGCCTGGACTAGCACAGATACGCAGTATTTT. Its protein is CAWTSTDTQYF. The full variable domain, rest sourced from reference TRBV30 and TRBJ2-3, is SQTIHQWPATLVQPVGSPLSLECTVEGTSNPNLYWYRQAAGRGLQLLFYSVGIGQISSEVPQNLSASRPQDRQFILSSKKLLLSDSGFYLCAWTSTDTQYFGPGTRLTVL.

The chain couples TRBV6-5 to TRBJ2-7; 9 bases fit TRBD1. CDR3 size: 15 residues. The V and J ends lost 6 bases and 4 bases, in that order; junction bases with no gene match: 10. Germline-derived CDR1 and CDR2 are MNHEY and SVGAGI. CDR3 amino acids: CASSRGTGTVYEQYF. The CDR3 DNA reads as TGTGCCAGCAGCCGAGGGACAGGGACGGTATACGAGCAGTACTTC.

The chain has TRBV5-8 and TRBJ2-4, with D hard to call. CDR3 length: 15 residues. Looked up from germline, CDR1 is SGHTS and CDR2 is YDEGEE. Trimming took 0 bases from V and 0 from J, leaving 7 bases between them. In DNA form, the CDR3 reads TGTGCCAGCAGCTTGGCCCCCGGAGCCAAAAACATTCAGTACTTC. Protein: CASSLAPGAKNIQYF.

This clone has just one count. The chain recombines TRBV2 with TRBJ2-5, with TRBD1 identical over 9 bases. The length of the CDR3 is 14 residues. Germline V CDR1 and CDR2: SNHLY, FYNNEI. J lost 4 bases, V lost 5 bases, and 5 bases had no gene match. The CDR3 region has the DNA TGTGCCAGCAGTTGGGACAGGGCATTAGAGACCCAGTACTTC. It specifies CASSWDRALETQYF.

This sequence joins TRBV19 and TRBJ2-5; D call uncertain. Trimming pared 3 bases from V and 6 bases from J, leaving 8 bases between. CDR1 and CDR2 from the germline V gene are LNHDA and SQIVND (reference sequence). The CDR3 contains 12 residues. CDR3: CASSMNEQTQYF. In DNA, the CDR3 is TGTGCCAGTAGTATGAATGAACAGACCCAGTACTTC.